This paragraph reports one T cell receptor (beta chain). The antigen remains undetermined. The data originate from a study of Graves' ophthalmopathy and Graves' hyperthyroidism. The germline V gene encodes CDR1 SGHDN and CDR2 FVKESK. CDR3 size: 16 residues. The V segment lost 3 bases and the J segment 6 bases; nucleotides outside the gene matches: 6. Transcripts of RNA were the source for amplifying TCR beta CDR3 regions. First-round RT-PCR used HTBI primers; second-round multiplex PCR followed. One entry per CDR3 protein, called by TCRdb with MiXCR from the multiplex PCR reads. The table includes about 1.2 million distinct CDR3 sequences, about two fifths detected once. Study-level results: Sensitivity of approximately 66% and specificity of approximately 72% were achieved by the model that predicted ophthalmopathy progression. A 13-signature model separated ophthalmopathy from stable hyperthyroidism, about 91% sensitivity, roughly 81% specificity.

Aged 18 to 65, the patients with hyperthyroidism had under 2 months' duration and were newly diagnosed. A diagnosis was made from clinical symptoms together with serum thyroxine, TRAb, thyroid ultrasound and orbital computed tomography. The sequenced sample consisted of peripheral blood or thyroid tissue (not recorded which). The V and J genes are TRBV14 and TRBJ1-5; 12 bases fit TRBD1. The clonotype was recovered from an adult man with Graves' hyperthyroidism. CDR3 DNA sequence: TGTGCCAGCAGCCAGGGACAGGGGGCTCACGTTCAGCCCCAGCATTTT. It is translated as CASSQGQGAHVQPQHF.